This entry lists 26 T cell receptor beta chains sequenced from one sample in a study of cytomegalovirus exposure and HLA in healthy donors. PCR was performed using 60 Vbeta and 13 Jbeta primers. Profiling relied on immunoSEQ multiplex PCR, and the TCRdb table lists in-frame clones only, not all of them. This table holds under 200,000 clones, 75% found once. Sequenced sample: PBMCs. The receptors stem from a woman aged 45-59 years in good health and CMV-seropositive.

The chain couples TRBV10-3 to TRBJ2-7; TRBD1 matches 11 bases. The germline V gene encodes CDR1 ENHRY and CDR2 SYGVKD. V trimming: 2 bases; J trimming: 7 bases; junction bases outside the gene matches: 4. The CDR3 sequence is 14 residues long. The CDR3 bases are TGTGCCATCAGTGAGCCGGACAGGGGGCGAGAGCAGTACTTC. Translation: CAISEPDRGREQYF.

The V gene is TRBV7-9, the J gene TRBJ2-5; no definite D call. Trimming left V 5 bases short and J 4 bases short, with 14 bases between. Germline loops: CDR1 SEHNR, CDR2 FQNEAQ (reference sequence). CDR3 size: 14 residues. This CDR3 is CASSVRSSPETQYF. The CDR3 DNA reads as TGTGCCAGCAGCGTCAGGTCATCCCCAGAGACCCAGTACTTC.

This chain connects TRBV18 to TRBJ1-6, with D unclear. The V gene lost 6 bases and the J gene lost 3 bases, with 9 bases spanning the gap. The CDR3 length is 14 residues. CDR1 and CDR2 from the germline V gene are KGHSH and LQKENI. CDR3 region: CASSAGNYNSPLHF. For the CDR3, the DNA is TGTGCCAGCTCCGCCGGGAACTATAATTCACCCCTCCACTTT.

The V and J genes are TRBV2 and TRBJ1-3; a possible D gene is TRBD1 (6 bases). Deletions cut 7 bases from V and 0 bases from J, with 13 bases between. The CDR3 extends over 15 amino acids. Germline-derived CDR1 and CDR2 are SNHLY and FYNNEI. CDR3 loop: CASTGAGASGNTIYF. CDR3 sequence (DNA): TGTGCCAGCACCGGGGCAGGGGCCTCTGGAAACACCATATATTTT.

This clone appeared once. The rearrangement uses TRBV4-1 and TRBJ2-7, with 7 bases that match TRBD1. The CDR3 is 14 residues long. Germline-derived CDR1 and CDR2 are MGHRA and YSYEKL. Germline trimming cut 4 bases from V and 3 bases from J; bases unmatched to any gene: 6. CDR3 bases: TGCGCCAGCAGCCCCCATACAGGGGACTACGAGCAGTACTTC. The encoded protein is CASSPHTGDYEQYF.

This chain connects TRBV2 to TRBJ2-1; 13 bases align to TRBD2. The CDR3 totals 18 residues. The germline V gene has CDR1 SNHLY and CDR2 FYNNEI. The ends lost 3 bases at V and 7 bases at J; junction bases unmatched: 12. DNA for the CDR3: TGTGCCAGCAGTGAGGGGACTAGCGGGGCCCTCGGTTGGAATGAGCAGTTCTTC. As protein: CASSEGTSGALGWNEQFF.

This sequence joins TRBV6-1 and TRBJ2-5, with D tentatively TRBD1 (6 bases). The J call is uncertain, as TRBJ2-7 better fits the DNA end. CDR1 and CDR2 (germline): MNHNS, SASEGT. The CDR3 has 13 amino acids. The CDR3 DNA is TGTGCCAGCAGTTTCGGACAGTCCTACGAGCAGTACTTC. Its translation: CASSFGQSYEQYF.

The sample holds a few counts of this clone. CDR3 region: CASSAGQGTHEQYF. For the CDR3, the DNA is TGTGCCAGCAGTGCGGGACAGGGGACCCACGAGCAGTACTTC. The V call is TRBV25-1, the J call TRBJ2-7, with 10 bases fitting TRBD1. The germline gives CDR1 MGHDK, CDR2 SYGVNS. The V and J ends lost 4 bases and 5 bases, in that order; junction bases with no gene match: 5. The CDR3 runs to 14 residues.

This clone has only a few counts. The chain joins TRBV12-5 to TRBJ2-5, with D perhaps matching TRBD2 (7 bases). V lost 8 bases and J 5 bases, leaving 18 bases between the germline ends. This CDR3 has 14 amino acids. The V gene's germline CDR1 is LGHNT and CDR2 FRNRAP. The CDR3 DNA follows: TGTGCTAGTTCGGAGTATGGCGGGGGCGAGACCCAGTACTTC. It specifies CASSEYGGGETQYF.

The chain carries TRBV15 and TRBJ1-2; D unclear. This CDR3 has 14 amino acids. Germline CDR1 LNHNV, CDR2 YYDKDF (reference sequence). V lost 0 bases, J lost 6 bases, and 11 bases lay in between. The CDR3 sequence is CATSRDGRADGYTF. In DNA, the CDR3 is TGTGCCACCAGCAGAGATGGGAGGGCAGATGGCTACACCTTC.

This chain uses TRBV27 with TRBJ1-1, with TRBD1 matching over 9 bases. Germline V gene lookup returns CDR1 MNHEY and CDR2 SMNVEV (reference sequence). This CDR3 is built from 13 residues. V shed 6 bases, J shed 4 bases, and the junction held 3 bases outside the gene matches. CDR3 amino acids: CASSTDRGTEAFF. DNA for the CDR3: TGTGCCAGCAGCACGGACAGGGGCACTGAAGCTTTCTTT.

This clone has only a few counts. CDR3 sequence reads: CASSLLFGETGELFF. The CDR3 DNA is TGTGCCAGCAGCCTACTGTTCGGGGAAACCGGGGAGCTGTTTTTT. The chain joins TRBV5-6 to TRBJ2-2; possible D gene TRBD2, 5 bases. Germline V gene data show CDR1 as SGHDT and CDR2 as YYEEEE. V was trimmed by 4 bases and J by 5 bases, leaving 15 bases between them. The CDR3 runs to 15 residues.

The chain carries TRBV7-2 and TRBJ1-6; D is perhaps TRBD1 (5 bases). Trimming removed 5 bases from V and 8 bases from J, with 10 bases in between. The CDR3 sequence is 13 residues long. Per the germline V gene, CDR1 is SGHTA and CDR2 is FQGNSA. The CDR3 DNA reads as TGTGCCAGCAGCCTCCAAGGGGATTCACCCCTCCACTTT. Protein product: CASSLQGDSPLHF.

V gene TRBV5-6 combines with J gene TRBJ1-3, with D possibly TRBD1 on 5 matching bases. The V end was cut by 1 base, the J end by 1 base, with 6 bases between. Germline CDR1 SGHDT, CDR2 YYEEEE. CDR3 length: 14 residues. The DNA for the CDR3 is TGTGCCAGCAGCTTGAAGGGGTCTGGAAACACCATATATTTT. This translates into CASSLKGSGNTIYF.

CDR3 DNA: TGCGCCAGCAGCTTGGATGCTGAGTACGAGCAGTACTTC. It encodes CASSLDAEYEQYF. J is TRBJ2-7 and V is TRBV5-1; no reliable D call. The V end was cut by 0 bases, the J end by 4 bases, with 8 bases between. CDR3 size: 13 residues. Germline V gene lookup returns CDR1 SGHRS and CDR2 YFSETQ.

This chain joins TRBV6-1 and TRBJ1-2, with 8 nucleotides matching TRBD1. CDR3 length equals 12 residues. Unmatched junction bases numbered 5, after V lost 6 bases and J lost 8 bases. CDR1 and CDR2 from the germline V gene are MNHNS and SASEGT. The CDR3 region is CASSRQGLGYTF. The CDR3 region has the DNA TGTGCCAGCAGCAGACAGGGGTTGGGCTACACCTTC.

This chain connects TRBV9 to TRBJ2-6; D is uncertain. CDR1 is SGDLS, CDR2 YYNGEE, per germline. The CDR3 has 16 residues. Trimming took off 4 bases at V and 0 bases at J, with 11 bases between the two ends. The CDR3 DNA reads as TGTGCCAGCAGCCGCGGTGGTCTCTCTGGGGCCAACGTCCTGACTTTC. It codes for CASSRGGLSGANVLTF. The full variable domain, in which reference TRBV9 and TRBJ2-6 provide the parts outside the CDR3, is DSGVTQTPKHLITATGQRVTLRCSPRSGDLSVYWYQQSLDQGLQFLIQYYNGEERAKGNILERFSAQQFPDLHSELNLSSLELGDSALYFCASSRGGLSGANVLTFGAGSRLTVL.

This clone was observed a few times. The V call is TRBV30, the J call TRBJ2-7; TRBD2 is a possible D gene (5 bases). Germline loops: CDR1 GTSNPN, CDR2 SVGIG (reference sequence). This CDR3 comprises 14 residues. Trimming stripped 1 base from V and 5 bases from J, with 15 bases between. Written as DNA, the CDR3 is TGTGCCTGGAGTGGTAACACGGGGAGCGACGAGCAGTACTTC. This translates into CAWSGNTGSDEQYF.

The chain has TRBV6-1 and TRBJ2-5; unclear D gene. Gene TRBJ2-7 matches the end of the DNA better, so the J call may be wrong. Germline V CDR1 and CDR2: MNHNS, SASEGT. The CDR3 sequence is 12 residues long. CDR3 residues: CASSSDTYEQYF. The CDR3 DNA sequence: TGTGCCAGCAGTTCTGATACCTACGAGCAGTACTTC.

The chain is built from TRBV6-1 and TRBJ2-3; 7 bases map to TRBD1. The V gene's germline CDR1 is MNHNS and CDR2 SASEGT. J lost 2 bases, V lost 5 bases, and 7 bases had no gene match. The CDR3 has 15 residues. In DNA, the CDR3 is TGTGCCAGCAGTCACCCGGGACAGATCACAGATACGCAGTATTTT. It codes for CASSHPGQITDTQYF.

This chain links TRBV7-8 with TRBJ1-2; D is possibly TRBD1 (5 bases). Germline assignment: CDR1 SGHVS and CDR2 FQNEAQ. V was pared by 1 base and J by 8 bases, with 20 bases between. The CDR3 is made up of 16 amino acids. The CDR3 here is CASSLDLISQGGGYTF. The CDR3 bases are TGTGCCAGCAGCTTAGATCTAATTAGCCAGGGTGGGGGCTACACCTTC. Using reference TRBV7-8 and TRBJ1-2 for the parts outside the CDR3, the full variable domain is GAGVSQSPRYKVAKRGQDVALRCDPISGHVSLFWYQQALGQGPEFLTYFQNEAQLDKSGLPSDRFFAERPEGSVSTLKIQRTQQEDSAVYLCASSLDLISQGGGYTFGSGTRLTVV.

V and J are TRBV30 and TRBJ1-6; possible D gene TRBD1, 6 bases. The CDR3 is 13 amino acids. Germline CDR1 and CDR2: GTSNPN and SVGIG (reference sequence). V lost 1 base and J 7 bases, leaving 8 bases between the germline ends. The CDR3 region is CAWSGDNNSPLHF. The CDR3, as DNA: TGTGCCTGGAGTGGGGACAACAATTCACCCCTCCACTTT.

This chain's CDR3 is CASSAGTGGSYEQYF. The CDR3 nucleotides are TGTGCCAGCAGCGCGGGGACAGGGGGGTCCTACGAGCAGTACTTC. The V gene is TRBV7-9, the J gene TRBJ2-7; 11 positions agree with TRBD1. This CDR3 is 15 amino acids long. Germline-derived CDR1 and CDR2 are SEHNR and FQNEAQ (reference sequence). The V gene end was trimmed by 5 bases and the J gene end by 1 base; junction bases not matched to a gene: 4.

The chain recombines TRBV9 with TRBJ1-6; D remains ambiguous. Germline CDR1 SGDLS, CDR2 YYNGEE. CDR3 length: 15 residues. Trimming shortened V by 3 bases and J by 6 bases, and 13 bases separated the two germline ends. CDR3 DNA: TGTGCCAGCAGCGCTACAGATGGCCTTAATTCACCCCTCCACTTT. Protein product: CASSATDGLNSPLHF.

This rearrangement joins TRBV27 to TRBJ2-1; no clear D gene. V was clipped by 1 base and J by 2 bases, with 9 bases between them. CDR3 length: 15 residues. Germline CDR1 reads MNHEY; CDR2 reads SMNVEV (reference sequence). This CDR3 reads CASSLFSPAYNEQFF. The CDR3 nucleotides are TGTGCCAGCAGTTTATTTTCACCGGCCTACAATGAGCAGTTCTTC.

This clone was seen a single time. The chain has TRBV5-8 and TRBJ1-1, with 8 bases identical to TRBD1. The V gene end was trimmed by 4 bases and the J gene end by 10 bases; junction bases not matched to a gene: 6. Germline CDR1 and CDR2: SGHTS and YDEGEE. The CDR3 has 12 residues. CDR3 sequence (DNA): TGTGCCAGCAGCCCACGGACAGGGCGAGCTTTCTTT. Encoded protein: CASSPRTGRAFF.